What follows describes a single T cell receptor (beta chain). Per the authors' pipeline: Amplification of reference gene primers provided the estimated nucleated cell counts. The repertoire was sequenced with immunoSEQ multiplex PCR; TCRdb's copy has only in-frame clones and lacks some. Clonal size and the V and J genes are those of that table, whereas D and trimming came from the DNA. This table has about 100,000 clones, almost 90% appearing once. The CDR3 totals 16 residues. Germline CDR1 is SGDLS and CDR2 is YYNGEE. The trim removed 0 bases at V and 6 bases at J, leaving 9 bases unmatched. This entry belongs to a study of blood T cell repertoires in COVID-19. Study background: The cDNA or gDNA used as material had been derived from T cells, B-cell-depleted T cells, or PBMCs.

The chain joins TRBV9 to TRBJ2-1; 7 nucleotides line up with TRBD2. The source is a human donor in a cohort sampled during active COVID-19. Sequencing used peripheral blood. The CDR3: CASSVGMAGVINEQFF. The CDR3 DNA follows: TGTGCCAGCAGCGTAGGAATGGCGGGAGTCATCAATGAGCAGTTCTTC. Combining the CDR3 with reference TRBV9 and TRBJ2-1 gives the whole variable domain DSGVTQTPKHLITATGQRVTLRCSPRSGDLSVYWYQQSLDQGLQFLIQYYNGEERAKGNILERFSAQQFPDLHSELNLSSLELGDSALYFCASSVGMAGVINEQFFGPGTRLTVL.